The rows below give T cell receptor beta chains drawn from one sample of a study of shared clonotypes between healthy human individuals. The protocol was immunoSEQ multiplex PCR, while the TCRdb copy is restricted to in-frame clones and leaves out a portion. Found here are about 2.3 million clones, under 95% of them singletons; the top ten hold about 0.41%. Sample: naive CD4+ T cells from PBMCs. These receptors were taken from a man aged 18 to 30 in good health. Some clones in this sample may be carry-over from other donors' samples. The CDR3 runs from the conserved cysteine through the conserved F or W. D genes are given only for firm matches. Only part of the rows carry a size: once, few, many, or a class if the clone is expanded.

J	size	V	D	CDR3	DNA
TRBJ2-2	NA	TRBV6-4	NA	CASSDSNTGATGELFF	TGTGCCAGCAGTGACTCGAATACAGGAGCCACCGGGGAGCTGTTTTTT
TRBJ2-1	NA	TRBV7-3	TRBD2	CASSIGLAGANEQFF	TGTGCCAGCAGCATAGGACTAGCGGGAGCTAATGAGCAGTTCTTC
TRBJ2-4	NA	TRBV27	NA	CASSPRGLQIAKNIQYF	TGTGCCAGCAGTCCACGTGGGTTACAGATAGCCAAAAACATTCAGTACTTC
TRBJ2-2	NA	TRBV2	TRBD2	CASKLAGGAGELFF	TGTGCCAGCAAACTAGCGGGAGGTGCCGGGGAGCTGTTTTTT
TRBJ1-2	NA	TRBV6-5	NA	CASSYRTAPLTF	TGTGCCAGCAGTTACCGGACAGCCCCTCTCACCTTC
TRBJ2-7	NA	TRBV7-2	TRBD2	CASSLKREDEQYF	TGTGCCAGCAGCTTAAAGCGGGAGGACGAGCAGTACTTC
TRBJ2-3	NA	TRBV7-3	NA	CASSLRLTGEGDTQYF	TGTGCCAGCAGTCTCCGTTTGACAGGGGAGGGCGATACGCAGTATTTT
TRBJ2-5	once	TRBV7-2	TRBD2	CASSFSGRQETQYF	TGTGCCAGCAGCTTTAGCGGGAGGCAAGAGACCCAGTACTTC
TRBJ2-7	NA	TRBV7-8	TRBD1	CASSKNSGGREQYF	TGTGCCAGCAGCAAAAACTCAGGGGGTAGGGAGCAGTACTTC
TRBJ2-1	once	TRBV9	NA	CASSEYGGPTYNEQFF	TGTGCCAGCAGCGAATACGGGGGCCCGACCTACAATGAGCAGTTCTTC
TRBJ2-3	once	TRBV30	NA	CAWKGDGDTQYF	TGTGCCTGGAAGGGGGATGGGGATACGCAGTATTTT
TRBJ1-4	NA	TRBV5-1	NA	CASSSSATNEKLFF	TGCGCCAGCAGCTCCAGCGCAACTAATGAAAAACTGTTTTTT
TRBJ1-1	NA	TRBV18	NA	CASSLNKGGVTEAFF	TGTGCCAGCTCATTGAATAAGGGCGGGGTGACTGAAGCTTTCTTT
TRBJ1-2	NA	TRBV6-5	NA	CASSYLGGFGYTF	TGTGCCAGCAGTTACCTTGGGGGGTTTGGCTACACCTTC
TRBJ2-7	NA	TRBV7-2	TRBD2	CASSSQPGLISEQYF	TGTGCCAGCAGCTCACAACCGGGACTAATATCCGAGCAGTACTTC
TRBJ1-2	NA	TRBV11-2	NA	CASSPSPNYGYTF	TGTGCCAGCAGCCCCTCCCCCAACTATGGCTACACCTTC
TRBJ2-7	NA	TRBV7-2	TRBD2	CASSAFGLAGEQYF	TGTGCCAGCAGCGCGTTTGGACTAGCGGGCGAGCAGTACTTC
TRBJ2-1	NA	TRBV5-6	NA	CASSSGSATNEQFF	TGTGCCAGCAGTTCAGGGTCAGCGACCAATGAGCAGTTCTTC
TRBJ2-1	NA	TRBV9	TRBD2	CASSASGSGVYNEQFF	TGTGCCAGCAGCGCTAGCGGGAGTGGTGTTTACAATGAGCAGTTCTTC
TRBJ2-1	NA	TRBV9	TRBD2	CASSVGRGRAGGNEQFF	TGTGCCAGCAGCGTAGGGCGCGGGAGGGCCGGTGGCAATGAGCAGTTCTTC
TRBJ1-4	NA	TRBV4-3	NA	CASSQSWSTNEKLFF	TGCGCCAGCAGCCAATCTTGGTCAACTAATGAAAAACTGTTTTTT
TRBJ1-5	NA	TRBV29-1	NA	CSVEGQGSLSDQPQHF	TGCAGCGTTGAAGGGCAGGGGAGCTTATCGGATCAGCCCCAGCATTTT
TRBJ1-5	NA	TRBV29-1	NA	CSASDGNQPQHF	TGCAGCGCCTCGGACGGCAATCAGCCCCAGCATTTT